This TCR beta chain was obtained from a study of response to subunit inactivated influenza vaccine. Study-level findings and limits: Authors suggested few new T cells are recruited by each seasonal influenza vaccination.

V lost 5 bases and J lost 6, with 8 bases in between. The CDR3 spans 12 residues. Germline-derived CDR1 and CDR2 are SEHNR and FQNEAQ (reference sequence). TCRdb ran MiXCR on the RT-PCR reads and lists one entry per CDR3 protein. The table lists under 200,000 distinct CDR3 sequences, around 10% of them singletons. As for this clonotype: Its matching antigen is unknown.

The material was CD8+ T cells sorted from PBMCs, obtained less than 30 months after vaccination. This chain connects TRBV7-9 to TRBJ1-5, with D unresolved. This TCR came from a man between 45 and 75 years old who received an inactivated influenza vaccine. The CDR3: CASSDFSQPQHF. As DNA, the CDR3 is TGTGCCAGCAGCGATTTCAGTCAGCCCCAGCATTTT.